This passage covers 19 T cell receptor beta chains from one sample sequenced in a study of technical replicates of blood from a handful of donors. Produced via immunoSEQ multiplex PCR; TCRdb's table is partial and in-frame only. The sample holds just over 95,000 clones; approximately 96% are singletons and the top ten take over 0.2%. The sample taken for sequencing was T cells isolated from PBMCs. The receptors come from a human donor in good health.

The chain couples TRBV11-2 to TRBJ1-1; 7 positions match TRBD1. Trimming removed 3 bases from V and 9 bases from J; junction bases left unmatched: 4. Germline lookup yields CDR1 SGHAT and CDR2 FQNNGV. The CDR3 is 12 amino acids. CDR3 amino acids: CASSFKGAQAFF. The CDR3 bases are TGTGCCAGCAGCTTTAAGGGGGCGCAAGCTTTCTTT.

This clone appeared once. The V call is TRBV15, the J call TRBJ2-7, with D tentatively TRBD1 (5 bases). Germline V gene sequence: CDR1 LNHNV, CDR2 YYDKDF (reference sequence). This CDR3 comprises 13 residues. The V end was cut by 3 bases, the J end by 10 bases, with 16 bases between. As DNA, the CDR3 is TGTGCCACCAGCAGGAGGATTGACAGTTCCCAGTACTTC. Translating it yields CATSRRIDSSQYF. Full variable domain (missing parts from reference TRBV15 and TRBJ2-7): DAMVIQNPRYQVTQFGKPVTLSCSQTLNHNVMYWYQQKSSQAPKLLFHYYDKDFNNEADTPDNFQSRRPNTSFCFLDIRSPGLGDTAMYLCATSRRIDSSQYFGPGTRLTVT.

V is TRBV18 and J is TRBJ2-1, with D tentatively TRBD1 (6 bases). The CDR3 is 15 residues long. V was trimmed by 2 bases and J by 6 bases, leaving 14 bases between them. Germline CDR1 reads KGHSH; CDR2 reads LQKENI. The chain's CDR3 is CASSPSRAGANEQFF. The CDR3 DNA reads TGTGCCAGCTCACCAAGCCGGGCAGGGGCCAATGAGCAGTTCTTC.

The rearrangement links TRBV28 to TRBJ1-6; perhaps TRBD1 as D (5 bases). The germline gives CDR1 MDHEN, CDR2 SYDVKM. The CDR3 covers 14 residues. V was pared by 5 bases and J by 6 bases, with 11 bases between. The CDR3 DNA reads as TGTGCCAGCAGTGACAGCACGTCTAATTCACCCCTCCACTTT. This translates into CASSDSTSNSPLHF.

The gene calls are TRBV2 and TRBJ1-1; 12 bases agree with TRBD1. The CDR3 loop spans 14 amino acids. Germline CDR1 and CDR2: SNHLY and FYNNEI. V lost 8 bases and J lost 7; bases outside the gene matches: 8. This CDR3 reads CASAPGQGANEAFF. DNA of the CDR3: TGTGCCAGCGCTCCGGGACAGGGGGCAAATGAAGCTTTCTTT.

The chain combines TRBV5-1 with TRBJ2-3, with unresolved D. The CDR3 length is 14 residues. V was shortened by 4 bases and J by 0 bases, with 9 bases between the two germline ends. The germline CDR1 and CDR2 sequences are SGHRS and YFSETQ. The CDR3 region has the DNA TGCGCCAGCAGCCGTATTTCGAGCACAGATACGCAGTATTTT. Translating gives CASSRISSTDTQYF.

This sequence joins TRBV5-4 and TRBJ2-3, with 7 bases identical to TRBD1. The junction had 2 bases not matched to a gene; V was cut back by 3 bases and J by 1 base. Germline lookup yields CDR1 SGHNT and CDR2 YYREEE (reference sequence). CDR3 length: 14 residues. For the CDR3, the DNA is TGTGCCAGCAGCTCCGGACAGGGCACAGATACGCAGTATTTT. Amino acid sequence: CASSSGQGTDTQYF. Combining the CDR3 with reference TRBV5-4 and TRBJ2-3 gives the whole variable domain ETGVTQSPTHLIKTRGQQVTLRCSSQSGHNTVSWYQQALGQGPQFIFQYYREEENGRGNFPPRFSGLQFPNYSSELNVNALELDDSALYLCASSSGQGTDTQYFGPGTRLTVL.

The J gene is TRBJ2-2, the V gene TRBV27; 11 bases align to TRBD2. CDR3 length: 16 amino acids. V was clipped by 6 bases and J by 7 bases; unmatched bases: 10. Germline V gene lookup returns CDR1 MNHEY and CDR2 SMNVEV (reference sequence). The CDR3 reads CASRPVLAGEHGELFF. The CDR3 nucleotides read TGTGCCAGCAGGCCCGTACTAGCGGGAGAACACGGGGAGCTGTTTTTT.

The chain joins TRBV19 to TRBJ2-2; TRBD1 is a possible D gene (6 bases). The CDR3 extends over 15 amino acids. Germline CDR1 and CDR2: LNHDA and SQIVND (reference sequence). V was trimmed by 1 base and J by 5 bases, leaving 11 bases between them. CDR3 nucleotides: TGTGCCAGTAGTATAGGGGGGCGCGAAACCGGGGAGCTGTTTTTT. Translated, it gives CASSIGGRETGELFF.

The chain is built from TRBV9 and TRBJ2-3, with D perhaps matching TRBD1 (5 bases). Germline V lookup: CDR1 SGDLS, CDR2 YYNGEE. CDR3 size: 15 residues. V lost 1 base to trimming and J lost 2 bases, with 11 bases between them. CDR3 in DNA: TGTGCCAGCAGCGTACATTTCAGGGACACAGATACGCAGTATTTT. Translated, it gives CASSVHFRDTDTQYF.

The J gene is TRBJ2-5, the V gene TRBV20-1; D not certain. The CDR3 covers 11 residues. V shed 6 bases and J shed 4 bases, with 9 bases lying between them. Germline V CDR1 and CDR2: DFQATT, SNEGSKA (reference sequence). The chain's CDR3 is CSAGYGETQYF. The CDR3 DNA is TGCAGTGCCGGGTACGGAGAGACCCAGTACTTC.

This clone showed up just once. This sequence joins TRBV7-3 and TRBJ2-1; D may be TRBD2 (6 bases). V shed 5 bases and J shed 2 bases, with 16 bases lying between them. This CDR3 is 16 amino acids long. Germline-derived CDR1 and CDR2 are SGHTA and FQGTGA. CDR3 sequence reads: CASSRGMVPPYNEQFF. The CDR3 DNA follows: TGTGCCAGCAGCCGCGGGATGGTCCCCCCCTACAATGAGCAGTTCTTC. Together with reference TRBV7-3 and TRBJ2-1, the CDR3 gives the full variable domain: GAGVSQTPSNKVTEKGKYVELRCDPISGHTALYWYRQSLGQGPEFLIYFQGTGAADDSGLPNDRFFAVRPEGSVSTLKIQRTERGDSAVYLCASSRGMVPPYNEQFFGPGTRLTVL.

This clone showed up just a few times. This chain links TRBV30 with TRBJ1-1; D perhaps matches TRBD1 (6 bases). V was cut by 2 bases and J by 8 bases, with 21 bases left in between. The CDR3 loop spans 15 amino acids. Looked up from germline, CDR1 is GTSNPN and CDR2 is SVGIG (reference sequence). In DNA form, the CDR3 reads TGTGCCTGGAGTAACGTCAGTCCCGACAGGATAGAAGCTTTCTTT. It specifies CAWSNVSPDRIEAFF.

The chain combines TRBV6-1 with TRBJ2-4; TRBD1 is a possible D gene (6 bases). Trimming removed 4 bases from V and 3 bases from J, with 13 bases in between. The CDR3 runs 15 residues. Germline CDR1 reads MNHNS; CDR2 reads SASEGT. As DNA, the CDR3 is TGTGCCAGCAGTGCTCCAGGGGCCATCAAAAACATTCAGTACTTC. It yields the protein CASSAPGAIKNIQYF.

This clone occurred a few times. The chain employs TRBV5-4 and TRBJ1-2; 7 nucleotides line up with TRBD1. The V and J ends lost 0 bases and 4 bases, in that order; junction bases with no gene match: 3. CDR3 size: 14 residues. Germline V lookup: CDR1 SGHNT, CDR2 YYREEE (reference sequence). The DNA for the CDR3 is TGTGCCAGCAGCTTGGACAGGGGCAGCTATGGCTACACCTTC. It translates to CASSLDRGSYGYTF.

V gene TRBV6-5 combines with J gene TRBJ2-1; a possible D gene is TRBD2 (6 bases). V lost 2 bases and J 2 bases, leaving 10 bases between the germline ends. This CDR3 region has 15 residues. Germline CDR1 MNHEY, CDR2 SVGAGI. CDR3 coding DNA: TGTGCCAGCAGTTACAGGGACTTGGCCTACAATGAGCAGTTCTTC. Protein product: CASSYRDLAYNEQFF.

This sequence joins TRBV6-6 and TRBJ2-7; TRBD2 matches 9 bases. CDR3 length: 14 residues. J lost 2 bases, V lost 9 bases, and 8 bases had no gene match. Germline CDR1 reads MNHNY; CDR2 reads SVGAGI (reference sequence). CDR3 protein: CASSGGVNTYEQYF. In DNA, the CDR3 is TGTGCCAGTAGCGGGGGAGTAAACACCTACGAGCAGTACTTC.

The J gene is TRBJ2-7, the V gene TRBV30; TRBD2 agrees at 8 bases. The V and J ends lost 3 bases and 2 bases, in that order; junction bases with no gene match: 6. This CDR3 spans 14 amino acids. The germline V gene has CDR1 GTSNPN and CDR2 SVGIG (reference sequence). The CDR3 DNA follows: TGTGCCTGGAGCACGCGGGGACTAGCCTACGAGCAGTACTTC. Protein product: CAWSTRGLAYEQYF.

The gene calls are TRBV29-1 and TRBJ2-7, with TRBD1 identical over 7 bases. This CDR3 comprises 15 residues. Germline-derived CDR1 and CDR2 are SQVTM and ANQGSEA. Germline trimming cut 4 bases from V and 4 bases from J; bases unmatched to any gene: 13. CDR3 coding DNA: TGCAGCGTTGGGGGAACCGGGACAGAGCCTTACGAGCAGTACTTC. Translating gives CSVGGTGTEPYEQYF.